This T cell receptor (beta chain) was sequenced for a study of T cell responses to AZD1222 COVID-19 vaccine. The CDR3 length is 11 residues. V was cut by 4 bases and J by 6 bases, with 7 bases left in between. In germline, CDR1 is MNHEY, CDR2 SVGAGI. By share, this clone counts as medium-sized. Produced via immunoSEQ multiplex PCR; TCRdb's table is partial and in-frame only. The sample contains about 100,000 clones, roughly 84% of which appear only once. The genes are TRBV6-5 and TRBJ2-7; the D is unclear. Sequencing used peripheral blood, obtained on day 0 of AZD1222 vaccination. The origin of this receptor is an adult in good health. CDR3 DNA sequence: TGTGCCAGCAGTTCATTTGGCGAGCAGTACTTC. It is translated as CASSSFGEQYF.